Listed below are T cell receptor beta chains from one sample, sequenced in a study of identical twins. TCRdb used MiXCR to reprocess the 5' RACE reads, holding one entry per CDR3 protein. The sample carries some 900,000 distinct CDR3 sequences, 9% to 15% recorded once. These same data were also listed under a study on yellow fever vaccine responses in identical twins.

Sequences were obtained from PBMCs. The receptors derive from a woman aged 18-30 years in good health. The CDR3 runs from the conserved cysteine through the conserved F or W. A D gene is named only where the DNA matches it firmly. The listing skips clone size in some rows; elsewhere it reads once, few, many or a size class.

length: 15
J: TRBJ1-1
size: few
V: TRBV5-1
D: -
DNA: TGCGCCAGCAGCGGGGGGCAGGTGGGGAACACTGAAGCTTTCTTT
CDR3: CASSGGQVGNTEAFF

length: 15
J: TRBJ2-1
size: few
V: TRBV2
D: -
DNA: TGTGCCAGCAGTTCCCCGCGGGGGCAAAAGGGTGAGCAGTTCTTC
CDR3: CASSSPRGQKGEQFF

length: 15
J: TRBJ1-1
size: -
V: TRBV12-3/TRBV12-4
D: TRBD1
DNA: TGTGCCAGCAGGTACAGGGGGCGCTTGAACACTGAAGCTTTCTTT
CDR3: CASRYRGRLNTEAFF

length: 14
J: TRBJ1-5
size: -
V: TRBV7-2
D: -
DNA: TGTGCCAGCAGCTTGGGCGTCAACAATCAGCCCCAGCATTTT
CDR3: CASSLGVNNQPQHF

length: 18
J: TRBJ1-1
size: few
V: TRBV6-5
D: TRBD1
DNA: TGTGCCAGCAGTTACTCGCGGGGCACAGGGGTTTTAAGCACTGAAGCTTTCTTT
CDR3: CASSYSRGTGVLSTEAFF

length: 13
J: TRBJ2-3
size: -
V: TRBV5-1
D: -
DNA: TGCGCCAGCCAGACTACTCTCACAGATACGCAGTATTTT
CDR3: CASQTTLTDTQYF

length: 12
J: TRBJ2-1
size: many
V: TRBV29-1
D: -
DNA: TGCAGCGTTGTTCGGGGTGTGCATGAGCAGTTCTTC
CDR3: CSVVRGVHEQFF

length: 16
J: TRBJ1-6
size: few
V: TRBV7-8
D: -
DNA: TGTGCCAGCAGCTTAAGAGCCAACTCCTATAATTCACCCCTCCACTTT
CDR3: CASSLRANSYNSPLHF

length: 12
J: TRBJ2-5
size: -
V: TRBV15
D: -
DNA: TGTGCCACCAGCCCCGAGGGGGAGACCCAGTACTTC
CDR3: CATSPEGETQYF

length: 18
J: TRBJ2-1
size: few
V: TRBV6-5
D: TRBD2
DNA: TGTGCCAGCAGTTACGGGCTAGCGGGAAAAAGCTCCTACAATGAGCAGTTCTTC
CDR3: CASSYGLAGKSSYNEQFF

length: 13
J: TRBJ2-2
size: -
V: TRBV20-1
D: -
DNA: TGCAGTGCTAGAGAAGTTTCCACCGGGGAGCTGTTTTTT
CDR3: CSAREVSTGELFF

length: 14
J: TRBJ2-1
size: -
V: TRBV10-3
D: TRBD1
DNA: TGTGCCACCTGGACGGGACAGGGGGTGGATGAGCAGTTCTTC
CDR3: CATWTGQGVDEQFF

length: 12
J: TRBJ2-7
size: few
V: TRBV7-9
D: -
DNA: TGTGCCAGCAGCTTTCCTATTTCCGAGCAGTACTTC
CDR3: CASSFPISEQYF

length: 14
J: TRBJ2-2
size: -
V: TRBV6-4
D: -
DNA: TGTGCCAGCAGTGACGAAGGGTTTACCGGGGAGCTGTTTTTT
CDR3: CASSDEGFTGELFF

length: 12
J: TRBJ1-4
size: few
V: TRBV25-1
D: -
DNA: TGTGCCAGCAGCGCACAGAGGGAAAAACTGTTTTTT
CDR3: CASSAQREKLFF

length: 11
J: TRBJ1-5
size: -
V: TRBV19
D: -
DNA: TGTGCCAGTAGTACGGTCGGGCCCCAGCATTTT
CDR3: CASSTVGPQHF

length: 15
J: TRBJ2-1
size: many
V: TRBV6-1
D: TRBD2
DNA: TGTGCCAGCAGTCCTACGGGGAGGGACCACAATGAGCAGTTCTTC
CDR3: CASSPTGRDHNEQFF